This entry is about one TCR beta chain. Its antigen remains unidentified. This specimen comes from a study of OX40 agonist ivuxolimab in advanced cancers. Study-wide results and caveats: The investigators did not determine what antigen specificity the expanded peripheral T cells had.

Clones were read by immunoSEQ multiplex PCR, and TCRdb kept only the in-frame ones, dropping some. The table lists 70,000 or so clones, about 80% of them singletons. The sampling schedule covered blood at baseline, cycle 4 day 1, and cycle 7 day 1. The J segment lost 3 bases and the V segment lost 7 bases, leaving 12 bases of the junction unmatched. Germline CDR1 is LNHDA and CDR2 is SQIVND (reference sequence). CDR3 length equals 16 residues. This sequence was found in an adult with an advanced solid tumor such as melanoma, head and neck, liver or kidney cancer. This chain connects TRBV19 to TRBJ2-7; 10 bases line up with TRBD2. The sample here was CD4+ or CD8+ T cells sorted from blood, taken in a trial of the OX40 agonist ivuxolimab. Written as DNA, the CDR3 is TGTGCCAGTAAAGCCACAACTAGCGGGGATTACTACGAGCAGTACTTC. This codes for CASKATTSGDYYEQYF. The whole variable domain, remainder taken from reference TRBV19 and TRBJ2-7, is DGGITQSPKYLFRKEGQNVTLSCEQNLNHDAMYWYRQDPGQGLRLIYYSQIVNDFQKGDIAEGYSVSREKKESFPLTVTSAQKNPTAFYLCASKATTSGDYYEQYFGPGTRLTVT.